Each of the 18 T cell receptor beta chains below was sequenced from the same sample in a study of cytomegalovirus exposure and HLA in healthy donors. PCR employed 60 Vbeta and 13 Jbeta primers. Measured with immunoSEQ multiplex PCR; TCRdb has only the in-frame clones, and not every one. This sample carries roughly 140,000 clones, around 82% of them seen once, and the ten largest clones take around 6.6%. The sequencing input was PBMCs. These receptors all come from a woman between 45 and 65 years old in good health and CMV-seropositive.

The chain couples TRBV4-1 to TRBJ2-7, with TRBD1 identical over 10 bases. V was clipped by 4 bases and J by 5 bases; unmatched bases: 2. The CDR3 is made up of 13 amino acids. Germline V gives CDR1 MGHRA, CDR2 YSYEKL. Here the CDR3 reads CASSRGQGDEQYF. The CDR3 nucleotides read TGCGCCAGCAGCCGCGGACAGGGGGACGAGCAGTACTTC.

V usage is TRBV19 and J usage is TRBJ1-2, with 7 nucleotides matching TRBD1. This CDR3 comprises 13 residues. The V segment lost 3 bases and the J segment 4 bases; nucleotides outside the gene matches: 2. Germline assignment: CDR1 LNHDA and CDR2 SQIVND (reference sequence). The CDR3 spells CASSMAGGYGYTF. CDR3 DNA sequence: TGTGCCAGTAGTATGGCAGGGGGCTATGGCTACACCTTC.

The chain has TRBV6-5 and TRBJ2-2; 7 nucleotides align to TRBD1. J gave up 4 bases and V 2 bases, and 4 bases lay outside the gene matches. Germline V gene lookup returns CDR1 MNHEY and CDR2 SVGAGI. The CDR3 consists of 15 residues. CDR3 in amino acids: CASSYQGVGTGELFF. For the CDR3, the DNA is TGTGCCAGCAGTTACCAGGGGGTCGGCACCGGGGAGCTGTTTTTT.

V is TRBV5-1 and J is TRBJ2-3; D is perhaps TRBD1 (6 bases). In germline, CDR1 is SGHRS, CDR2 YFSETQ. V gave up 4 bases and J gave up 3 bases, with 18 bases separating them. The CDR3 has 16 amino acids. CDR3 protein: CASSLSWGHPTDTQYF. In nucleotides, the CDR3 is TGCGCCAGCAGCCTCAGTTGGGGGCATCCGACAGATACGCAGTATTTT.

This chain links TRBV27 with TRBJ1-6; D gene ambiguous. The CDR3 extends over 13 amino acids. Trimming shortened V by 2 bases and J by 9 bases, and 8 bases separated the two germline ends. Germline V gene data show CDR1 as MNHEY and CDR2 as SMNVEV (reference sequence). The CDR3 bases are TGTGCCAGCAGTTTAACCCCAGGTTCACCCCTCCACTTT. Amino acid sequence: CASSLTPGSPLHF.

This chain connects TRBV18 to TRBJ2-2; 7 bases agree with TRBD1. The V gene's germline CDR1 is KGHSH and CDR2 LQKENI. The CDR3 contains 15 residues. J gave up 1 base and V 3 bases, and 2 bases lay outside the gene matches. CDR3 region: CASSPGTVNTGELFF. As DNA, the CDR3 is TGTGCCAGCTCACCTGGGACAGTGAACACCGGGGAGCTGTTTTTT. The full variable domain, rest sourced from reference TRBV18 and TRBJ2-2, is NAGVMQNPRHLVRRRGQEARLRCSPMKGHSHVYWYRQLPEEGLKFMVYLQKENIIDESGMPKERFSAEFPKEGPSILRIQQVVRGDSAAYFCASSPGTVNTGELFFGEGSRLTVL.

This clone was detected only a few times. The CDR3 DNA sequence: TGCGCCAGCAGCCAAGTCTCCTCGGGAGACGTTAATTCACCCCTCCACTTT. Translating gives CASSQVSSGDVNSPLHF. The chain employs TRBV4-1 and TRBJ1-6, with D unresolved. The CDR3 contains 17 residues. V shed 1 base and J shed 6 bases, with 16 bases lying between them. Germline V gives CDR1 MGHRA, CDR2 YSYEKL.

This chain uses TRBV4-1 with TRBJ2-7; TRBD2 might be the D (5 bases). V lost 5 bases and J 4 bases, leaving 15 bases between the germline ends. Germline V gene data show CDR1 as MGHRA and CDR2 as YSYEKL. The length of the CDR3 is 14 residues. CDR3 sequence reads: CASSKTRGKYEQYF. The CDR3 DNA reads TGCGCCAGCAGCAAAACTCGGGGTAAGTACGAGCAGTACTTC.

Here the CDR3 DNA reads TGTGCCAGCAGCTTAGGCGGGCGCTCCTACAATGAGCAGTTCTTC. As protein: CASSLGGRSYNEQFF. The chain employs TRBV7-9 and TRBJ2-1; a possible D gene is TRBD2 (5 bases). Germline assignment: CDR1 SEHNR and CDR2 FQNEAQ (reference sequence). Trimming removed 1 base at V and 0 bases at J, with 7 bases between. CDR3 length: 15 residues. Based on the CDR3 plus reference TRBV7-9 and TRBJ2-1, the full variable domain is DTGVSQNPRHKITKRGQNVTFRCDPISEHNRLYWYRQTLGQGPEFLTYFQNEAQLEKSRLLSDRFSAERPKGSFSTLEIQRTEQGDSAMYLCASSLGGRSYNEQFFGPGTRLTVL.

The rearrangement uses TRBV4-2 and TRBJ1-1, with D possibly TRBD1 on 6 matching bases. Germline lookup yields CDR1 LGHNA and CDR2 YNFKEQ. V lost 3 bases to trimming and J lost 6 bases, with 11 bases between them. The length of the CDR3 is 13 residues. As DNA, the CDR3 is TGTGCCAGCAGCCAGGGGGCGAGATCTGAAGCTTTCTTT. It translates to CASSQGARSEAFF.

The chain is built from TRBV29-1 and TRBJ2-1; TRBD2 matches 8 bases. V shed 3 bases and J 9 bases; nucleotides not matched to a gene: 7. The CDR3 is made up of 13 amino acids. CDR1 is SQVTM, CDR2 ANQGSEA, per germline. As DNA, the CDR3 is TGCAGCGTTGATCCCGGGGGGGTGGGTGAGCAGTTCTTC. Amino acid sequence: CSVDPGGVGEQFF.

The CDR3 nucleotides read TGCGCCAGCAGCCACTTACTAGCGGGGGACGAGCAGTACTTC. Residues: CASSHLLAGDEQYF. This rearrangement joins TRBV4-1 to TRBJ2-7; TRBD2 agrees at 11 bases. V was clipped by 3 bases and J by 5 bases; unmatched bases: 3. This CDR3 has 14 residues. Germline V gene sequence: CDR1 MGHRA, CDR2 YSYEKL.

J is TRBJ2-3 and V is TRBV6-5; 7 bases map to TRBD1. The germline V gene has CDR1 MNHEY and CDR2 SVGAGI. Trimming cost V 0 bases and J 0 bases; bases outside gene matches: 3. CDR3 length: 16 residues. The chain's CDR3 is CASSYSGGASTDTQYF. CDR3 sequence (DNA): TGTGCCAGCAGTTACTCAGGGGGCGCTAGCACAGATACGCAGTATTTT.

In this sample, this clone turned up once. The genes are TRBV25-1 and TRBJ2-7; TRBD1 matches at 7 bases. The V segment lost 7 bases and the J segment 3 bases; nucleotides outside the gene matches: 6. The germline CDR1 and CDR2 sequences are MGHDK and SYGVNS. This CDR3 region has 13 residues. Here the CDR3 DNA reads TGTGCCAGCATCGAACAGGGGCGCTACGAGCAGTACTTC. Translated, it gives CASIEQGRYEQYF.

This chain connects TRBV11-2 to TRBJ2-7; the match to TRBD1 covers 10 bases. The V gene's germline CDR1 is SGHAT and CDR2 FQNNGV. Unmatched junction bases numbered 4, after V lost 5 bases and J lost 0 bases. The CDR3 extends over 15 amino acids. The CDR3 sequence is CASSHRTGGSYEQYF. The CDR3 coding sequence is TGTGCCAGCAGCCACCGGACAGGGGGCTCCTACGAGCAGTACTTC.

The sample holds a few counts of this clone. This chain links TRBV6-5 with TRBJ1-2, with D possibly matching TRBD1 (5 bases). This CDR3 has 14 residues. Per germline, CDR1 MNHEY and CDR2 SVGAGI. V shed 6 bases and J shed 0 bases, with 11 bases lying between them. The CDR3 bases are TGTGCCAGCAGGGGGGGGTCCCCTAACTATGGCTACACCTTC. Protein: CASRGGSPNYGYTF.

The count of this clone is one. The chain carries TRBV5-1 and TRBJ2-7; 8 bases line up with TRBD1. Germline V CDR1 and CDR2: SGHRS, YFSETQ. With 4 bases clipped from V and 1 base from J, the junction kept 4 bases outside the gene matches. CDR3 length: 14 amino acids. The CDR3 spells CASSGTGLSYEQYF. As DNA, the CDR3 is TGCGCCAGCAGCGGGACAGGTCTTTCCTACGAGCAGTACTTC.

The rearrangement uses TRBV5-1 and TRBJ2-1; D is perhaps TRBD1 (7 bases). Trimming stripped 3 bases from V and 2 bases from J, with 12 bases between. Germline assignment: CDR1 SGHRS and CDR2 YFSETQ. The CDR3 length is 15 residues. The CDR3 loop reads CASSSQGGTYNEQFF. CDR3 nucleotide sequence: TGCGCCAGCAGCTCCCAGGGGGGCACCTACAATGAGCAGTTCTTC.